This entry lists 31 T cell receptor beta chains sequenced from one sample in a study of OX40 agonist ivuxolimab in advanced cancers. Sequencing used immunoSEQ multiplex PCR; TCRdb keeps in-frame clones, though not all of them. The sample consists of tens of thousands of clones, about 85% of them appearing once. Material: CD4+ or CD8+ T cells sorted from blood, obtained in a trial of the OX40 agonist ivuxolimab. The receptors originated from an adult with an advanced solid tumor such as melanoma, head and neck, liver or kidney cancer.

The chain recombines TRBV18 with TRBJ2-2, with D perhaps matching TRBD1 (6 bases). Germline lookup yields CDR1 KGHSH and CDR2 LQKENI. V was cut by 3 bases and J by 2 bases, with 19 bases left in between. The CDR3 has 18 amino acids. The CDR3 sequence is CASSPNDQGISNTGELFF. CDR3 sequence (DNA): TGTGCCAGCTCACCGAATGATCAGGGGATAAGCAACACCGGGGAGCTGTTTTTT.

The J gene is TRBJ1-5, the V gene TRBV4-2; the match to TRBD1 covers 10 bases. The CDR3 consists of 15 residues. The germline V gene has CDR1 LGHNA and CDR2 YNFKEQ. The trim removed 1 base at V and 5 bases at J, leaving 2 bases unmatched. CDR3 region: CASSQAGTGDQPQHF. CDR3 coding DNA: TGTGCCAGCAGCCAAGCCGGGACAGGGGATCAGCCCCAGCATTTT.

This chain joins TRBV6-4 and TRBJ1-5; D uncertain. V lost 10 bases, J lost 4 bases, and 14 bases lay in between. The CDR3 sequence is 13 residues long. The germline CDR1 and CDR2 sequences are MRHNA and SNTAGT. The DNA of the CDR3 is TGTGCCACGGCATGGCGGGCTAATCAGCCCCAGCATTTT. Translated, it gives CATAWRANQPQHF.

V is TRBV5-6 and J is TRBJ2-3, with 8 nucleotides matching TRBD2. The CDR3 sequence is 17 residues long. Germline values: CDR1 SGHDT, CDR2 YYEEEE. V gave up 6 bases and J gave up 8 bases; unmatched junction bases: 20. The CDR3 is CASTTGILAGGTGTQYF. For the CDR3, the DNA is TGTGCCAGCACAACAGGGATCCTAGCGGGCGGGACGGGTACGCAGTATTTT.

The chain uses TRBV5-1 and TRBJ2-5; 7 positions match TRBD2. Germline V gives CDR1 SGHRS, CDR2 YFSETQ. This CDR3 has 15 residues. V lost 4 bases, J lost 0 bases, and 6 bases stayed unmatched. This CDR3 reads CASSPTSGNQETQYF. The DNA for the CDR3 is TGCGCCAGCAGCCCCACCAGCGGGAACCAAGAGACCCAGTACTTC.

The CDR3 coding sequence is TGTGCCAGCAGCTCGACAGGGTCTGAAACGACCCAGTACTTC. Amino acids: CASSSTGSETTQYF. This rearrangement joins TRBV11-2 to TRBJ2-5; 7 positions match TRBD1. In germline, CDR1 is SGHAT, CDR2 FQNNGV. The CDR3 runs 14 residues. With V trimmed by 4 bases and J by 7 bases, 9 bases remained unmatched.

This chain connects TRBV18 to TRBJ2-5, with no clear D. Germline lookup yields CDR1 KGHSH and CDR2 LQKENI. Trimming pared 2 bases from V and 5 bases from J, leaving 3 bases between. CDR3 length: 11 amino acids. CDR3 loop: CASSPMETQYF. CDR3 nucleotide sequence: TGTGCCAGCTCACCAATGGAGACCCAGTACTTC.

The rearrangement joins TRBV6-5 to TRBJ1-2, with 8 bases fitting TRBD1. The CDR3 spans 14 residues. Trimming at V came to 5 bases and at J to 4 bases, leaving 6 bases not matched to a gene. Germline V gene lookup returns CDR1 MNHEY and CDR2 SVGAGI. DNA of the CDR3: TGTGCCAGCAGTCCCAGGGGGCCTAGCTATGGCTACACCTTC. This gives the protein CASSPRGPSYGYTF.

This clone was counted between two and nine times. The rearrangement uses TRBV30 and TRBJ1-5; 12 bases map to TRBD1. Germline V lookup: CDR1 GTSNPN, CDR2 SVGIG (reference sequence). The length of the CDR3 is 14 residues. V was pared by 5 bases and J by 4 bases, with 3 bases of the junction left unmatched. The CDR3 reads CAWGGQGANQPQHF. CDR3 coding DNA: TGTGCCTGGGGGGGACAGGGGGCTAATCAGCCCCAGCATTTT. The complete variable domain, with remaining parts taken from reference TRBV30 and TRBJ1-5, reads SQTIHQWPATLVQPVGSPLSLECTVEGTSNPNLYWYRQAAGRGLQLLFYSVGIGQISSEVPQNLSASRPQDRQFILSSKKLLLSDSGFYLCAWGGQGANQPQHFGDGTRLSIL.

This chain connects TRBV28 to TRBJ2-5; 8 bases match TRBD2. The trim removed 6 bases at V and 4 bases at J, leaving 4 bases unmatched. Germline loops: CDR1 MDHEN, CDR2 SYDVKM. CDR3 size: 13 residues. CDR3 sequence: CASSRGGLETQYF. DNA for the CDR3: TGTGCCAGCAGCCGGGGGGGCCTAGAGACCCAGTACTTC.

The V gene is TRBV5-1, the J gene TRBJ2-7; either TRBD1 or TRBD2 may fit D (5 bases each). Germline lookup yields CDR1 SGHRS and CDR2 YFSETQ. The CDR3 is 15 amino acids. V gave up 4 bases and J gave up 4 bases, with 18 bases separating them. This CDR3 reads CASSTEPGPLYEQYF. The CDR3 DNA reads as TGCGCCAGCAGCACAGAACCGGGACCGCTATACGAGCAGTACTTC.

This chain connects TRBV4-1 to TRBJ1-3; tentatively, D is TRBD1 (5 bases). Per the germline V gene, CDR1 is MGHRA and CDR2 is YSYEKL. Trimming cost V 1 base and J 2 bases, with 6 bases left between them. The CDR3 runs 14 residues. This chain's CDR3 is CASSQGGTGNTIYF. The DNA for the CDR3 is TGCGCCAGCAGCCAAGGGGGCACTGGAAACACCATATATTTT.

The gene calls are TRBV29-1 and TRBJ1-1; D gene uncertain. The CDR3 covers 9 residues. Germline CDR1 SQVTM, CDR2 ANQGSEA. Trimming removed 3 bases at V and 11 bases at J, with 7 bases between. The CDR3 is CSVDEEAFF. The CDR3 DNA is TGCAGCGTTGATGAGGAGGCTTTCTTT.

This clone is medium-sized within its sample. The chain combines TRBV11-2 with TRBJ1-3; a weak D match, TRBD1 (5 bases). CDR3 size: 14 residues. From germline, CDR1 is SGHAT and CDR2 FQNNGV. V was pared by 5 bases and J by 1 base, with 9 bases between. The CDR3 bases are TGTGCCAGCAGCGGCAGGGTGTCTGGAAACACCATATATTTT. Amino acid sequence: CASSGRVSGNTIYF.

The gene calls are TRBV28 and TRBJ1-4; D gene uncertain. Germline V gene data show CDR1 as MDHEN and CDR2 as SYDVKM. This CDR3 spans 13 amino acids. The ends were cut back, 2 bases at V and 10 bases at J, with 11 bases in the middle. The CDR3: CASSLGSARKLFF. CDR3 nucleotide sequence: TGTGCCAGCAGTTTAGGCAGCGCAAGAAAACTGTTTTTT.

This clone was counted between two and nine times. The chain couples TRBV7-6 to TRBJ2-1; TRBD1 is a possible D gene (6 bases). V lost 5 bases and J lost 4, with 15 bases in between. The V gene's germline CDR1 is SGHVS and CDR2 FNYEAQ. This CDR3 is built from 15 residues. This CDR3 reads CASSRSGTKYNEQFF. DNA for the CDR3: TGTGCCAGCAGCCGGTCCGGGACAAAATACAATGAGCAGTTCTTC.

The CDR3 nucleotides read TGTGCCAGCTCACCGACGGTGAACACTGAAGCTTTCTTT. This gives the protein CASSPTVNTEAFF. This chain connects TRBV18 to TRBJ1-1; D gene unclear. Germline CDR1 reads KGHSH; CDR2 reads LQKENI. The CDR3 sequence is 13 residues long. Trimming cost V 3 bases and J 0 bases, with 5 bases left between them.

V gene TRBV18 combines with J gene TRBJ2-1; possible D gene TRBD1, 6 bases. In germline, CDR1 is KGHSH, CDR2 LQKENI. The V end was cut by 6 bases, the J end by 6 bases, with 18 bases between. The CDR3 spans 15 residues. In nucleotides, the CDR3 is TGTGCCAGCTCCCATAGGACAGAGGTTGTCAATGAGCAGTTCTTC. Protein product: CASSHRTEVVNEQFF. Using reference TRBV18 and TRBJ2-1 for the parts outside the CDR3, the full variable domain is NAGVMQNPRHLVRRRGQEARLRCSPMKGHSHVYWYRQLPEEGLKFMVYLQKENIIDESGMPKERFSAEFPKEGPSILRIQQVVRGDSAAYFCASSHRTEVVNEQFFGPGTRLTVL.

This clone came up once. This sequence joins TRBV29-1 and TRBJ1-2, with D possibly matching TRBD1 (5 bases). V was clipped by 7 bases and J by 1 base, with 10 bases between them. The CDR3 runs 12 residues. CDR1 is SQVTM, CDR2 ANQGSEA, per germline. CDR3: CSEGRDNYGYTF. The DNA of the CDR3 is TGCAGCGAGGGCAGGGATAACTATGGCTACACCTTC.

This rearrangement joins TRBV7-9 to TRBJ2-1; D is possibly TRBD2 (5 bases). This CDR3 has 13 amino acids. Germline CDR1 and CDR2: SEHNR and FQNEAQ (reference sequence). Trimming shortened V by 0 bases and J by 7 bases, and 7 bases separated the two germline ends. DNA for the CDR3: TGTGCCAGCAGCTTAGCGCTAGCTAATGAGCAGTTCTTC. This encodes CASSLALANEQFF.

The V gene is TRBV5-6, the J gene TRBJ2-5; 10 bases align to TRBD2. J was trimmed by 7 bases and V by 1 base; bases with no gene match: 4. The CDR3 spans 14 residues. The V gene's germline CDR1 is SGHDT and CDR2 YYEEEE. DNA of the CDR3: TGTGCCAGCAGCTTGTATCCTAGCGGGGGGACCCAGTACTTC. This encodes CASSLYPSGGTQYF.

The CDR3 spells CASSDRPNTGELFF. The DNA for the CDR3 is TGTGCCAGCAGTGACCGCCCGAACACCGGGGAGCTGTTTTTT. The chain combines TRBV7-6 with TRBJ2-2; D is ambiguous. Trimming stripped 6 bases from V and 0 bases from J, with 8 bases between. This CDR3 contains 14 residues. Germline lookup yields CDR1 SGHVS and CDR2 FNYEAQ.

V usage is TRBV5-5 and J usage is TRBJ2-6, with D possibly matching TRBD1 (6 bases). Per germline, CDR1 SGHKS and CDR2 YYEKEE (reference sequence). This CDR3 has 17 amino acids. Trimming cost V 0 bases and J 2 bases, with 12 bases left between them. CDR3 protein: CASSLAPTGTGANVLTF. As DNA, the CDR3 is TGTGCCAGCAGCTTGGCCCCTACAGGGACTGGGGCCAACGTCCTGACTTTC.

The V and J genes are TRBV10-2 and TRBJ2-3, with no clear D. V lost 2 bases, J lost 2 bases, and 8 bases lay in between. There are 14 residues in the CDR3. Germline assignment: CDR1 WSHSY and CDR2 SAAADI. DNA of the CDR3: TGCGCCAGCAGTGAGCTTCAACCCACAGATACGCAGTATTTT. Its protein is CASSELQPTDTQYF.

Here the CDR3 reads CASNAGVNEKLFF. CDR3 nucleotide sequence: TGTGCCAGCAACGCAGGGGTAAATGAAAAACTGTTTTTT. The chain combines TRBV25-1 with TRBJ1-4, with D perhaps matching TRBD1 (6 bases). The length of the CDR3 is 13 residues. V was clipped by 7 bases and J by 5 bases, with 11 bases between them. Germline values: CDR1 MGHDK, CDR2 SYGVNS.

V usage is TRBV5-1 and J usage is TRBJ2-5, with 12 bases aligning to TRBD1. Trimming removed 4 bases from V and 6 bases from J; junction bases left unmatched: 7. CDR1 SGHRS and CDR2 YFSETQ come from the germline V gene. The CDR3 is 15 residues long. CDR3 nucleotide sequence: TGCGCCAGCAGCCGAGGGGACAGGGGGCTTAAGACCCAGTACTTC. Translated, it gives CASSRGDRGLKTQYF.

This clone is a singleton in its sample. The rearrangement joins TRBV7-8 to TRBJ1-1; 9 bases fit TRBD1. Germline CDR1 reads SGHVS; CDR2 reads FQNEAQ. This CDR3 is 13 amino acids long. V lost 4 bases to trimming and J lost 3 bases; unmatched junction nucleotides: 0. The CDR3 spells CASSWDRDTEAFF. CDR3 nucleotides: TGTGCCAGCAGCTGGGACAGGGACACTGAAGCTTTCTTT.

The chain links TRBV5-1 to TRBJ2-2; perhaps TRBD2 as D (6 bases). This CDR3 has 16 amino acids. The V gene lost 7 bases and the J gene lost 2 bases, with 18 bases spanning the gap. The germline V gene has CDR1 SGHRS and CDR2 YFSETQ. The CDR3 loop is CASAAPLATNTGELFF. The CDR3 region has the DNA TGCGCCAGCGCCGCGCCCCTAGCGACAAACACCGGGGAGCTGTTTTTT.

This clone was recorded a few times. This chain connects TRBV29-1 to TRBJ2-7; possible D gene TRBD1, 6 bases. The CDR3 runs 14 residues. V shed 0 bases and J shed 6 bases, with 15 bases lying between them. In germline, CDR1 is SQVTM, CDR2 ANQGSEA. CDR3 protein: CSVEDQGSKGEQYF. In DNA, the CDR3 is TGCAGCGTTGAAGATCAGGGGTCTAAAGGCGAGCAGTACTTC.

The chain employs TRBV7-3 and TRBJ1-1, with a possible D match to TRBD1 (5 bases). V shed 2 bases and J shed 9 bases, with 13 bases lying between them. Germline-derived CDR1 and CDR2 are SGHTA and FQGTGA. CDR3 length: 13 residues. CDR3 sequence (DNA): TGTGCCAGCAGCTTAGGACACGCTGGCAAAGCTTTCTTT. Amino acids: CASSLGHAGKAFF.

This rearrangement joins TRBV18 to TRBJ2-5, with TRBD1 identical over 7 bases. Germline-derived CDR1 and CDR2 are KGHSH and LQKENI. V shed 2 bases and J 11 bases; nucleotides not matched to a gene: 5. The CDR3 length is 12 residues. This CDR3 reads CASSPDRVEQYF. In DNA form, the CDR3 reads TGTGCCAGCTCACCAGACAGGGTAGAGCAGTACTTC.